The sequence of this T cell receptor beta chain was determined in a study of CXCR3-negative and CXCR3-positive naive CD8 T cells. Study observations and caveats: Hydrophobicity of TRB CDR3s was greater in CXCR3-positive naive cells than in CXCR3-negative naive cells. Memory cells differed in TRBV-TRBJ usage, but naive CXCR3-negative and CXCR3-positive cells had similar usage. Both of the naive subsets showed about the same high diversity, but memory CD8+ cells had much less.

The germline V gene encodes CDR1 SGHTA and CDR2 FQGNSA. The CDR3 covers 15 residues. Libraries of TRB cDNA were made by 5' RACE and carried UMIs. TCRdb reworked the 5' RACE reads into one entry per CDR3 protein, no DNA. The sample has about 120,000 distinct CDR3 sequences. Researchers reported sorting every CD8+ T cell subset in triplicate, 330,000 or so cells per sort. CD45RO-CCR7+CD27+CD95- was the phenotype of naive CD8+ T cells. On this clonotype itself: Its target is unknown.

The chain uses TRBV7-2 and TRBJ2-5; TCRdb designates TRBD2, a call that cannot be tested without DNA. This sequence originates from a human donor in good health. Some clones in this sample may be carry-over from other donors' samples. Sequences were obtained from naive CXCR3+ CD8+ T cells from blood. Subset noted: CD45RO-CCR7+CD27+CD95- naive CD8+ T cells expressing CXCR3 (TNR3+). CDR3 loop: CASSSAGSGGETQYF.